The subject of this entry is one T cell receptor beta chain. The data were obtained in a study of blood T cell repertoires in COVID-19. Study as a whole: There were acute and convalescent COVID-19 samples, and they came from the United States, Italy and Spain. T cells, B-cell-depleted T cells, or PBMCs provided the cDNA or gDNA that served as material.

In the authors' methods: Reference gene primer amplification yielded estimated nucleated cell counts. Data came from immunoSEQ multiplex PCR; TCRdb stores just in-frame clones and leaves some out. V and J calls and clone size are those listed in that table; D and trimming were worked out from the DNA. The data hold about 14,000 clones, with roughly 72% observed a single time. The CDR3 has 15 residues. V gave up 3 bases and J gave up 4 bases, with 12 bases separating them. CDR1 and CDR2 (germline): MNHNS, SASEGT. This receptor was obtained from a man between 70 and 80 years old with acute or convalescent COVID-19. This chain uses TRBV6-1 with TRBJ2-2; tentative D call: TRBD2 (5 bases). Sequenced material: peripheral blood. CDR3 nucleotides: TGTGCCAGCAGTGAGCTAGCTCCCACCACCGGGGAGCTGTTTTTT. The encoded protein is CASSELAPTTGELFF.